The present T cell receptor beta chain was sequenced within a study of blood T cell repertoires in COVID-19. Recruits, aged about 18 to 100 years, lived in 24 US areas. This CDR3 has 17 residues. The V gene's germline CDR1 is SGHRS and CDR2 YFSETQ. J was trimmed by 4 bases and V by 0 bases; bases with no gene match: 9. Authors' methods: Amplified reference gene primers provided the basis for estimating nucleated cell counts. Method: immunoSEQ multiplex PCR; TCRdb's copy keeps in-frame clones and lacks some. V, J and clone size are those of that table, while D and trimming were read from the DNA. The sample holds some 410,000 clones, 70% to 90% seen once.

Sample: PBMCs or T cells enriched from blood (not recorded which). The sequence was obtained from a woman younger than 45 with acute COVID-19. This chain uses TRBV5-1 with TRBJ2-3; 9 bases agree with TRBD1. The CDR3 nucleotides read TGCGCCAGCAGCTTGGAAAAGGGACAGGGATTTGCAGATACGCAGTATTTT. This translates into CASSLEKGQGFADTQYF.